The next 27 T cell receptor beta chains were all read from a single sample in a study of T cell responses to AZD1222 COVID-19 vaccine. Data came from immunoSEQ multiplex PCR; TCRdb stores just in-frame clones and leaves some out. The profile shows more than 150,000 clones, more than 75% of them singletons. The sequencing here drew on peripheral blood, taken on day 0 of MenACWY control vaccination. The source is an adult in good health.

In regard to this clone: Other DNA sequences in the sample encode the same CDR3. This chain connects TRBV5-4 to TRBJ1-6; 7 positions agree with TRBD1. V dropped 0 bases and J dropped 7; count of bases not matched to a gene: 4. The CDR3 runs to 15 residues. Germline V gene sequence: CDR1 SGHNT, CDR2 YYREEE (reference sequence). As DNA, the CDR3 is TGTGCCAGCAGCTTGGCCAGGGGGGAAAATTCACCCCTCCACTTT. This translates into CASSLARGENSPLHF.

As for this clone: Other DNA sequences in this specimen translate into the identical CDR3. CDR3 protein: CASSAGVGKVGTDTQYF. The CDR3 coding sequence is TGTGCCAGCTCAGCTGGTGTGGGGAAGGTGGGCACAGATACGCAGTATTTT. This chain connects TRBV18 to TRBJ2-3, with D unclear. This CDR3 is built from 17 residues. CDR1 is KGHSH and CDR2 is LQKENI in the germline V gene. The V end lost 5 bases, the J end lost 1 base, and 19 bases lay between the germline ends.

The gene calls are TRBV27 and TRBJ2-2; 7 bases are a match to TRBD1. The CDR3 sequence is 16 residues long. CDR1 is MNHEY and CDR2 is SMNVEV in the germline V gene (reference sequence). Trimming took 8 bases from V and 1 from J; bases not matched to a gene: 10. The CDR3 is CASSPRQGRNTGELFF. CDR3 sequence (DNA): TGTGCCAGCTCGCCGCGACAGGGTCGGAACACCGGGGAGCTGTTTTTT.

This clone appeared a few times. V and J are TRBV9 and TRBJ1-4, with D perhaps matching TRBD1 (5 bases). Trimming removed 0 bases from V and 8 bases from J, with 11 bases in between. The CDR3 is 14 amino acids. Looked up from germline, CDR1 is SGDLS and CDR2 is YYNGEE. The CDR3 DNA sequence: TGTGCCAGCAGCGTAGGGCCAGGGCGGGAAAAACTGTTTTTT. This codes for CASSVGPGREKLFF.

This clone was detected only once. The genes are TRBV6-5 and TRBJ1-1; D not resolved. Germline CDR1 MNHEY, CDR2 SVGAGI. V was cut by 0 bases and J by 6 bases, with 14 bases left in between. The CDR3 sequence is 15 residues long. Here the CDR3 reads CASSYSPTRTSEAFF. Here the CDR3 DNA reads TGTGCCAGCAGTTACTCGCCCACAAGAACATCTGAAGCTTTCTTT.

This sequence joins TRBV7-9 and TRBJ2-5, with unresolved D. Trimming cost V 5 bases and J 0 bases, with 7 bases left between them. The CDR3 is 13 amino acids. Germline V gives CDR1 SEHNR, CDR2 FQNEAQ (reference sequence). CDR3 loop: CASSPENQETQYF. The CDR3 DNA sequence: TGTGCCAGCAGCCCCGAGAACCAAGAGACCCAGTACTTC. Looking up the rest from reference TRBV7-9 and TRBJ2-5 gives the full variable domain: DTGVSQNPRHKITKRGQNVTFRCDPISEHNRLYWYRQTLGQGPEFLTYFQNEAQLEKSRLLSDRFSAERPKGSFSTLEIQRTEQGDSAMYLCASSPENQETQYFGPGTRLLVL.

The chain employs TRBV3-1 (or the pseudogene TRBV3-2) and TRBJ1-1; 8 bases line up with TRBD1. The ends lost 4 bases at V and 5 bases at J; junction bases unmatched: 9. CDR1 is LGHDT and CDR2 is YNNKEL in the germline V gene (reference sequence). The CDR3 length is 15 residues. In nucleotides, the CDR3 is TGTGCCAGCAGCCCACAGACAGGGGTGGCGACTGAAGCTTTCTTT. Translation: CASSPQTGVATEAFF.

The gene calls are TRBV3-1 (or the pseudogene TRBV3-2) and TRBJ2-3; D remains ambiguous. The CDR3 runs 15 residues. V lost 1 base, J lost 1 base, and 9 bases lay in between. Germline CDR1 and CDR2: LGHDT and YNNKEL (reference sequence). The CDR3 reads CASSQASDRTDTQYF. The CDR3 coding sequence is TGTGCCAGCAGCCAAGCAAGCGACCGCACAGATACGCAGTATTTT.

This rearrangement joins TRBV6-5 to TRBJ1-2; D not certain. V lost 6 bases and J lost 0, with 14 bases in between. The V gene's germline CDR1 is MNHEY and CDR2 SVGAGI. There are 15 residues in the CDR3. CDR3 in DNA: TGTGCCAGCAGGCCCCAAAGTGATTCTAACTATGGCTACACCTTC. Protein sequence: CASRPQSDSNYGYTF.

V is TRBV7-3 and J is TRBJ1-1, with D perhaps TRBD1 (6 bases). The CDR3 extends over 14 amino acids. The germline V gene encodes CDR1 SGHTA and CDR2 FQGTGA. V was cut by 2 bases and J by 6 bases, with 13 bases left in between. The CDR3 nucleotides are TGTGCCAGCAGCTTAGAGCCAGGGGAACCTGAAGCTTTCTTT. Translating it yields CASSLEPGEPEAFF.

This chain links TRBV7-6 with TRBJ2-3; D call uncertain. CDR1 and CDR2 from the germline V gene are SGHVS and FNYEAQ. The V end lost 8 bases, the J end lost 1 base, and 10 bases lay between the germline ends. The CDR3 loop spans 13 amino acids. The CDR3 loop is CASGKTRTDTQYF. In DNA, the CDR3 is TGTGCCAGCGGTAAAACTCGCACAGATACGCAGTATTTT.

The rearrangement links TRBV30 to TRBJ2-3, with D uncertain. This CDR3 region has 14 residues. Germline-derived CDR1 and CDR2 are GTSNPN and SVGIG (reference sequence). V gave up 4 bases and J gave up 4 bases, with 15 bases separating them. The CDR3, as DNA: TGTGCCTGGAAGGGCGTCCCCGCGCCAGATACGCAGTATTTT. This translates into CAWKGVPAPDTQYF.

The chain couples TRBV5-1 to TRBJ2-7; TRBD1 matches at 7 bases. V lost 3 bases and J lost 0; bases outside the gene matches: 6. The CDR3 is 15 residues long. Germline CDR1 and CDR2: SGHRS and YFSETQ. Here the CDR3 DNA reads TGCGCCAGCAGCTGGGGACAGATCCCCTCCTACGAGCAGTACTTC. This codes for CASSWGQIPSYEQYF.

This sequence joins TRBV27 and TRBJ2-7, with D uncertain. Trimming stripped 3 bases from V and 3 bases from J, with 9 bases between. This CDR3 is built from 13 residues. Germline V gene sequence: CDR1 MNHEY, CDR2 SMNVEV (reference sequence). The CDR3 reads CASSLVRSYEQYF. Here the CDR3 DNA reads TGTGCCAGCAGTTTGGTGCGAAGCTACGAGCAGTACTTC.

On this clone: Different DNA sequences within this sample yield the same CDR3. The CDR3 loop is CASSIRGYGYTF. The CDR3 DNA reads as TGTGCCAGTAGTATACGCGGGTATGGCTACACCTTC. V is TRBV19 and J is TRBJ1-2; no clear D gene. The length of the CDR3 is 12 residues. V gave up 2 bases and J gave up 5 bases, with 6 bases separating them. Looked up from germline, CDR1 is LNHDA and CDR2 is SQIVND (reference sequence).

This clone occurred a few times. For the CDR3, the DNA is TGTGCCACCAGCAGAGTAGGCGTCTGGGAGCAGTACTTC. It encodes CATSRVGVWEQYF. The V call is TRBV15, the J call TRBJ2-7; D call uncertain. The CDR3 runs 13 residues. With 1 base removed from V and 7 bases from J, the gap between germline ends came to 11 bases. The germline V gene encodes CDR1 LNHNV and CDR2 YYDKDF (reference sequence).

The DNA for the CDR3 is TGTGCCAGCAGCTCCGGACTAGCGGGGGGGCTCCAATTACAGTATTTT. It codes for CASSSGLAGGLQLQYF. This chain joins TRBV7-9 and TRBJ2-3, with 15 bases identical to TRBD2. Trimming took 4 bases from V and 12 from J; bases not matched to a gene: 11. Germline values: CDR1 SEHNR, CDR2 FQNEAQ (reference sequence). The CDR3 contains 16 residues.

The V gene is TRBV3-1 (or the pseudogene TRBV3-2), the J gene TRBJ2-7, with TRBD2 matching over 8 bases. Germline V gene sequence: CDR1 LGHDT, CDR2 YNNKEL (reference sequence). The CDR3 totals 18 residues. V trimming: 2 bases; J trimming: 2 bases; junction bases outside the gene matches: 14. For the CDR3, the DNA is TGTGCCAGCAGCCAATTACGGGGGGGGGCTAGCATCCCCTACGAGCAGTACTTC. Translation: CASSQLRGGASIPYEQYF.

The J gene is TRBJ1-6, the V gene TRBV5-8; perhaps TRBD1 as D (6 bases). Trimming shortened V by 4 bases and J by 3 bases, and 11 bases separated the two germline ends. The CDR3 is 15 residues long. CDR1 SGHTS and CDR2 YDEGEE come from the germline V gene. The CDR3: CASSTGGHYNSPLHF. The CDR3 region has the DNA TGTGCCAGCAGCACGGGGGGACACTATAATTCACCCCTCCACTTT.

This clone was seen just once. The chain has TRBV6-5 and TRBJ1-5; a possible D gene is TRBD1 (5 bases). The CDR3 loop spans 12 amino acids. Trimming pared 6 bases from V and 7 bases from J, leaving 10 bases between. CDR1 is MNHEY, CDR2 SVGAGI, per germline. The CDR3 loop is CASSTSGQPQHF. The DNA for the CDR3 is TGTGCCAGCAGCACATCAGGGCAGCCCCAGCATTTT.

Of note for this clone: A junction boundary mismatches the germline segment, possibly from a read error. This chain uses TRBV18 with TRBJ2-2, with TRBD1 as a possible D gene (5 bases). Germline V gene lookup returns CDR1 KGHSH and CDR2 LQKENI. This CDR3 has 16 residues. CDR3 bases: TGTGCCAGCGCGACCACCGGTCAGGGTAACACTGGGGAGCTGTTTTTT. Translated: CASATTGQGNTGELFF.

The chain combines TRBV5-1 with TRBJ1-1; D might be TRBD1 (5 bases). Between the trimmed V and J ends, which lost 3 bases and 4 bases, there was a span of 10 bases. The CDR3 is 13 amino acids. CDR1 SGHRS and CDR2 YFSETQ come from the germline V gene. The CDR3 coding sequence is TGCGCCAGCAGCTCGACAGCCTTCACTGAAGCTTTCTTT. Translation: CASSSTAFTEAFF.

The gene calls are TRBV15 and TRBJ1-6; TRBD1 is a possible D gene (5 bases). V was cut by 1 base and J by 8 bases, with 12 bases left in between. CDR3 length: 15 amino acids. Germline assignment: CDR1 LNHNV and CDR2 YYDKDF (reference sequence). The CDR3 sequence is CATSRVGEIDSPLHF. In DNA, the CDR3 is TGTGCCACCAGCAGAGTGGGGGAGATCGATTCACCCCTCCACTTT.

This clone was detected only once. The V and J genes are TRBV4-1 and TRBJ2-7; 10 bases match TRBD1. Trimming took 1 base from V and 4 from J; bases not matched to a gene: 7. Germline loops: CDR1 MGHRA, CDR2 YSYEKL. The CDR3 runs 16 residues. The CDR3 bases are TGCGCCAGCAGCCAAGTTGGGGAGGACAGGGGGTACGAGCAGTACTTC. This codes for CASSQVGEDRGYEQYF.

V is TRBV27 and J is TRBJ1-2; D gene unclear. In germline, CDR1 is MNHEY, CDR2 SMNVEV (reference sequence). This CDR3 has 16 residues. V lost 3 bases to trimming and J lost 0 bases, with 14 bases between them. The DNA for the CDR3 is TGTGCCAGCAGTTTGTTCAGACCTTCAGCTAACTATGGCTACACCTTC. Amino acid sequence: CASSLFRPSANYGYTF.

The chain is built from TRBV14 and TRBJ2-2; maybe TRBD2 (5 bases). The germline CDR1 and CDR2 sequences are SGHDN and FVKESK. Trimming stripped 1 base from V and 0 bases from J, with 9 bases between. This CDR3 contains 16 residues. The DNA of the CDR3 is TGTGCCAGCAGCCAAGTCAGAGGGCCGAACACCGGGGAGCTGTTTTTT. Its protein is CASSQVRGPNTGELFF.

This chain joins TRBV5-4 and TRBJ1-6; D may be TRBD1 (6 bases). Germline CDR1 is SGHNT and CDR2 is YYREEE (reference sequence). CDR3 length equals 14 residues. V was shortened by 4 bases and J by 10 bases, with 15 bases between the two germline ends. The CDR3 DNA is TGTGCCAGCAGCCCTTATGGGGGGGGCTCACCCCTCCACTTT. Translation: CASSPYGGGSPLHF.